Shown below are 5 T cell receptor beta chains from a single sample sequenced in a study of blood T cell repertoires in COVID-19 (dated by TCRdb to the early 2020s). Library preparation employed the immunoSEQ multiplex PCR assay. What TCRdb holds here is the immuneACCESS table cut down to in-frame rearrangements. Part of the clones is not present; checked against another copy, under half of the missing clones reflect an unresolved V gene, and the others are unexplained. Within this sample are some 39,000 clones, with more than 70% of them counted one time only. The ten biggest clones cover about 4% of the sample. Source material: peripheral blood. The source is a man aged 60 to 75 with acute or convalescent COVID-19.

The chain is built from TRBV6-1 and TRBJ1-1; D is unresolved. The CDR3 contains 13 residues. Trimming left V 8 bases short and J 0 bases short, with 10 bases between. Germline V gene lookup returns CDR1 MNHNS and CDR2 SASEGT. The CDR3 DNA reads as TGTGCCAGCTACCTAGAGGTGAACACTGAAGCTTTCTTT. Its translation is CASYLEVNTEAFF.

There are a few counts of this clone. The V and J genes are TRBV14 and TRBJ1-4; no firm D call. CDR1 and CDR2 (germline): SGHDN, FVKESK. V shed 4 bases and J shed 4 bases, with 7 bases lying between them. The CDR3 has 13 amino acids. CDR3 nucleotide sequence: TGTGCCAGCAGCCGGCAGTTTAATGAAAAACTGTTTTTT. Its translation: CASSRQFNEKLFF.

J is TRBJ2-7 and V is TRBV6-6; possibly TRBD2 for D (6 bases). The length of the CDR3 is 15 residues. Deletions cut 5 bases from V and 6 bases from J, with 20 bases between. The germline V gene encodes CDR1 MNHNY and CDR2 SVGAGI (reference sequence). CDR3 DNA sequence: TGTGCCAGCAGTCCCGAGCGGGCAGGGATTAGCGAGCAGTACTTC. Protein: CASSPERAGISEQYF.

The chain combines TRBV19 with TRBJ2-3; D may be TRBD2 (5 bases). This CDR3 is built from 13 residues. Trimming took off 5 bases at V and 7 bases at J, with 13 bases between the two ends. CDR1 is LNHDA and CDR2 is SQIVND in the germline V gene (reference sequence). CDR3 nucleotides: TGTGCCAGTAGTGATCAGGACTTAAATACGCAGTATTTT. Its protein is CASSDQDLNTQYF.

V and J are TRBV3-1 (or the pseudogene TRBV3-2) and TRBJ1-1; D remains ambiguous. Germline CDR1 is LGHDT and CDR2 is YNNKEL (reference sequence). The CDR3 consists of 16 residues. Trimming removed 6 bases at V and 1 base at J, with 18 bases between. DNA for the CDR3: TGTGCCAGCAGTACCCTTCACTTCCCCCAGAACACTGAAGCTTTCTTT. Translating it yields CASSTLHFPQNTEAFF.